A single sample is the source of the 22 T cell receptor beta chains below, sequenced in a study of blood T cell repertoires in COVID-19. Assay used: immunoSEQ multiplex PCR; TCRdb lists only in-frame clones, some missing. The data show around 70,000 clones, 90% seen once. Sample: peripheral blood. These receptors were collected from a man aged 45 to 65 with acute or convalescent COVID-19.

The chain recombines TRBV7-9 with TRBJ1-2, with 7 bases lining up with TRBD1. J was trimmed by 2 bases and V by 5 bases; bases with no gene match: 5. CDR1 and CDR2 from the germline V gene are SEHNR and FQNEAQ (reference sequence). The CDR3 runs to 14 residues. The CDR3 region is CASSARQGNYGYTF. In nucleotides, the CDR3 is TGTGCCAGCAGCGCCCGACAGGGAAACTATGGCTACACCTTC.

The chain links TRBV28 to TRBJ2-7; 9 positions match TRBD1. The CDR3 contains 14 residues. The V segment lost 6 bases and the J segment 5 bases; nucleotides outside the gene matches: 8. The germline V gene has CDR1 MDHEN and CDR2 SYDVKM. CDR3 sequence reads: CASSPGQGNDEQYF. The CDR3 DNA reads as TGTGCCAGCAGCCCCGGACAGGGGAACGACGAGCAGTACTTC.

V is TRBV5-4 and J is TRBJ2-1; 9 nucleotides match TRBD2. The germline gives CDR1 SGHNT, CDR2 YYREEE (reference sequence). The CDR3 is 14 residues long. Trimming took 5 bases from V and 9 from J; bases not matched to a gene: 9. CDR3 region: CASSQRGAPTEQFF. As DNA, the CDR3 is TGTGCCAGCAGTCAGCGGGGGGCCCCTACTGAGCAGTTCTTC.

The chain links TRBV29-1 to TRBJ2-3; TRBD1 matches at 8 bases. Germline trimming cut 5 bases from V and 10 bases from J; bases unmatched to any gene: 5. The germline CDR1 and CDR2 sequences are SQVTM and ANQGSEA. This CDR3 is 11 amino acids long. DNA of the CDR3: TGCAGCGTTTTTCGACAGGGGTCGCAGTATTTT. This gives the protein CSVFRQGSQYF.

This clone occurred once. This chain joins TRBV18 and TRBJ1-5; D is perhaps TRBD1 (5 bases). Germline CDR1 is KGHSH and CDR2 is LQKENI. This CDR3 region has 15 residues. Trimming took off 6 bases at V and 5 bases at J, with 17 bases between the two ends. CDR3 sequence: CASSLNPGFDQPQHF. The CDR3 DNA reads as TGTGCCAGCTCCCTCAACCCAGGGTTTGATCAGCCCCAGCATTTT.

The CDR3 nucleotides read TGTGCCAGCAGTATGGGACTAGCGGGGTACGAGCAGTACTTC. This translates into CASSMGLAGYEQYF. V gene TRBV2 combines with J gene TRBJ2-7; 13 bases agree with TRBD2. Germline V gene lookup returns CDR1 SNHLY and CDR2 FYNNEI. With 5 bases clipped from V and 4 bases from J, the junction kept 2 bases outside the gene matches. The CDR3 extends over 14 amino acids. Looking up the rest from reference TRBV2 and TRBJ2-7 gives the full variable domain: EPEVTQTPSHQVTQMGQEVILRCVPISNHLYFYWYRQILGQKVEFLVSFYNNEISEKSEIFDDQFSVERPDGSNFTLKIRSTKLEDSAMYFCASSMGLAGYEQYFGPGTRLTVT.

The CDR3 protein is CAISVVIADTQYF. The CDR3 DNA sequence: TGTGCCATCAGTGTGGTCATAGCAGATACGCAGTATTTT. V is TRBV10-3 and J is TRBJ2-3, with D uncertain. CDR3 length equals 13 residues. CDR1 and CDR2 (germline): ENHRY, SYGVKD. V lost 4 bases and J 4 bases, leaving 9 bases between the germline ends.

The J gene is TRBJ1-1, the V gene TRBV18; 12 nucleotides match TRBD1. The germline gives CDR1 KGHSH, CDR2 LQKENI. Trimming at V came to 4 bases and at J to 5 bases, leaving 5 bases not matched to a gene. The CDR3 runs to 15 residues. The CDR3 is CASSLGQGAATEAFF. CDR3 nucleotides: TGTGCCAGCTCACTGGGACAGGGGGCGGCTACTGAAGCTTTCTTT.

The chain recombines TRBV7-3 with TRBJ2-3; 7 nucleotides line up with TRBD1. In germline, CDR1 is SGHTA, CDR2 FQGTGA. J lost 2 bases, V lost 4 bases, and 9 bases had no gene match. The CDR3 consists of 16 residues. The CDR3 sequence: CASSSRGQTNTDTQYF. The DNA for the CDR3 is TGTGCCAGCAGCTCCCGGGGACAGACCAACACAGATACGCAGTATTTT.

This clone was observed a handful of times. This chain uses TRBV9 with TRBJ2-2; a weak D match, TRBD2 (6 bases). Trimming took 4 bases from V and 3 from J, leaving 10 bases between them. Germline V gene data show CDR1 as SGDLS and CDR2 as YYNGEE. There are 14 residues in the CDR3. Here the CDR3 DNA reads TGTGCCAGCAGCCCTTGGGACTACACCGGGGAGCTGTTTTTT. It codes for CASSPWDYTGELFF.

V usage is TRBV11-2 and J usage is TRBJ2-1; TRBD2 might be the D (6 bases). Deletions cut 7 bases from V and 0 bases from J, with 22 bases between. CDR3 length: 18 residues. Germline lookup yields CDR1 SGHAT and CDR2 FQNNGV. In DNA form, the CDR3 reads TGTGCCAGCAACCCGGGGGTGTTAGCGGTTGGCTCCTACAATGAGCAGTTCTTC. It yields the protein CASNPGVLAVGSYNEQFF.

This chain uses TRBV9 with TRBJ1-4; D may be TRBD1 (6 bases). The CDR3 covers 13 residues. Per germline, CDR1 SGDLS and CDR2 YYNGEE. The V gene lost 3 bases and the J gene lost 8 bases, with 11 bases spanning the gap. This CDR3 reads CASSAGHKEKLFF. The CDR3, as DNA: TGTGCCAGCAGCGCGGGACATAAAGAAAAACTGTTTTTT.

The rearrangement uses TRBV30 and TRBJ2-1; TRBD2 matches at 7 bases. The CDR3 has 11 amino acids. The germline V gene encodes CDR1 GTSNPN and CDR2 SVGIG (reference sequence). The CDR3 region is CVGGDYNEQFF. The CDR3 DNA reads TGTGTGGGGGGGGACTACAATGAGCAGTTCTTC.

The V call is TRBV7-6, the J call TRBJ2-1; 8 nucleotides match TRBD2. From germline, CDR1 is SGHVS and CDR2 FNYEAQ. Trimming cost V 5 bases and J 0 bases; bases outside gene matches: 3. The CDR3 totals 15 residues. In DNA, the CDR3 is TGTGCCAGCAGCGAACTAGCGGCCTCCTACAATGAGCAGTTCTTC. Amino acid sequence: CASSELAASYNEQFF.

This rearrangement joins TRBV10-3 to TRBJ1-5; a weak D match, TRBD1 (6 bases). Deletions cut 3 bases from V and 7 bases from J, with 19 bases between. There are 16 residues in the CDR3. The germline V gene encodes CDR1 ENHRY and CDR2 SYGVKD. CDR3 DNA: TGTGCCATCAGTGACCCTGGGGGCTTGGGAGAACAGCCCCAGCATTTT. Its protein product is CAISDPGGLGEQPQHF.

V is TRBV5-1 and J is TRBJ2-7; 11 positions agree with TRBD2. Trimming at V came to 1 base and at J to 7 bases, leaving 10 bases not matched to a gene. Germline-derived CDR1 and CDR2 are SGHRS and YFSETQ. The CDR3 totals 16 residues. CDR3 in amino acids: CASSLPGTSGRGEQYF. The CDR3 DNA sequence: TGCGCCAGCAGCTTGCCCGGGACTAGCGGAAGAGGAGAGCAGTACTTC.

The CDR3 coding sequence is TGCGCCAGCAGCGGCCCCGACAGCTCCTACAATGAGCAGTTCTTC. This codes for CASSGPDSSYNEQFF. This chain connects TRBV5-1 to TRBJ2-1; D is perhaps TRBD1 (5 bases). The V end was cut by 4 bases, the J end by 0 bases, with 11 bases between. Germline lookup yields CDR1 SGHRS and CDR2 YFSETQ. CDR3 length: 15 residues.

The chain links TRBV6-2 or TRBV6-3 to TRBJ2-7; 9 bases line up with TRBD1. V shed 6 bases and J 2 bases; nucleotides not matched to a gene: 8. Looked up from germline, CDR1 is MNHEY and CDR2 is SVGEGT. The CDR3 runs to 15 residues. CDR3 DNA sequence: TGTGCCAGCAGCCAACGGGACAGGGTAACCTACGAGCAGTACGTC. This encodes CASSQRDRVTYEQYV.

V usage is TRBV6-5 and J usage is TRBJ2-5; TRBD1 agrees at 8 bases. This CDR3 contains 13 residues. CDR1 and CDR2 from the germline V gene are MNHEY and SVGAGI. The V segment lost 6 bases and the J segment 4 bases; nucleotides outside the gene matches: 4. This CDR3 reads CASSTGGGETQYF. The CDR3 DNA sequence: TGTGCCAGCAGCACAGGGGGAGGAGAGACCCAGTACTTC.

The V gene is TRBV7-9, the J gene TRBJ1-4, with unresolved D. In germline, CDR1 is SEHNR, CDR2 FQNEAQ (reference sequence). Trimming stripped 5 bases from V and 7 bases from J, with 17 bases between. The CDR3 length is 15 residues. The CDR3 reads CASSTGTESTEKLFF. The CDR3, as DNA: TGTGCCAGCAGCACCGGTACAGAGAGCACTGAAAAACTGTTTTTT.

V is TRBV18 and J is TRBJ1-5; TRBD1 might be the D (5 bases). V was trimmed by 5 bases and J by 3 bases, leaving 11 bases between them. The CDR3 consists of 14 residues. From germline, CDR1 is KGHSH and CDR2 LQKENI. The CDR3 spells CASSAAGNNQPQHF. The CDR3 DNA sequence: TGTGCCAGCTCAGCGGCAGGGAACAATCAGCCCCAGCATTTT.

The chain carries TRBV21-1 and TRBJ2-7; no check of the table's D call, TRBD2, against the DNA was made. TRBV21-1 represents a pseudogene. The CDR3 has 16 residues. The CDR3 loop is CASRSGLAAISYEQYF. DNA for the CDR3: TGTGCCAGCCGCTCCGGACTAGCCGCGATATCCTACGAGCAGTACTTC.